These 30 T cell receptor beta chains came from one sample sequenced in a study of cytomegalovirus exposure and HLA in healthy donors. PCR primers comprised 60 Vbeta and 13 Jbeta primers. Profiled with immunoSEQ multiplex PCR; TCRdb holds only in-frame clones, not every one. Of some 200,000 clones detected, 65% to 90% appear once; the ten largest clones hold 1.2% to 1.5%. Source material: PBMCs. These receptors originate from a girl aged 10 to 17 in good health and CMV-seronegative.

The chain uses TRBV7-9 and TRBJ1-3, with 7 bases matching TRBD1. Germline V lookup: CDR1 SEHNR, CDR2 FQNEAQ (reference sequence). This CDR3 has 16 amino acids. J was trimmed by 4 bases and V by 0 bases; bases with no gene match: 6. CDR3 residues: CASSLASGQDGNTIYF. The DNA of the CDR3 is TGTGCCAGCAGCTTAGCCTCCGGACAGGACGGAAACACCATATATTTT. Full variable domain (remainder filled in from reference TRBV7-9 and TRBJ1-3): DTGVSQNPRHKITKRGQNVTFRCDPISEHNRLYWYRQTLGQGPEFLTYFQNEAQLEKSRLLSDRFSAERPKGSFSTLEIQRTEQGDSAMYLCASSLASGQDGNTIYFGEGSWLTVV.

This chain connects TRBV5-4 to TRBJ1-2, with D possibly being TRBD1 (6 bases). CDR3 length equals 14 residues. V was shortened by 0 bases and J by 2 bases, with 8 bases between the two germline ends. Germline-derived CDR1 and CDR2 are SGHNT and YYREEE (reference sequence). This CDR3 is CASSLDRENYGYTF. In DNA, the CDR3 is TGTGCCAGCAGCTTGGACAGGGAGAACTATGGCTACACCTTC.

The V and J genes are TRBV25-1 and TRBJ2-1, with D unresolved. Germline V gene lookup returns CDR1 MGHDK and CDR2 SYGVNS. The germline V and J ends were trimmed by 6 bases and 0 bases, with 15 bases remaining between them. The CDR3 loop spans 16 amino acids. CDR3 amino acids: CASSDERASSYNEQFF. The CDR3 coding sequence is TGTGCCAGCAGCGATGAGCGCGCGAGCTCCTACAATGAGCAGTTCTTC.

The chain links TRBV9 to TRBJ2-7; D gene uncertain. The CDR3 is 14 amino acids. Germline CDR1 reads SGDLS; CDR2 reads YYNGEE. Between the trimmed V and J ends, which lost 0 bases and 2 bases, there was a span of 9 bases. The DNA for the CDR3 is TGTGCCAGCAGCGTAGGTACAGTACCCTACGAGCAGTACTTC. It encodes CASSVGTVPYEQYF.

The CDR3 bases are TGTGCCAGCAGCCAACCCCAGACAGGGACGGGGGAGACCCAGTACTTC. This sequence encodes CASSQPQTGTGETQYF. This sequence joins TRBV7-9 and TRBJ2-5; 7 bases agree with TRBD1. With 5 bases clipped from V and 5 bases from J, the junction kept 14 bases outside the gene matches. CDR1 and CDR2 (germline): SEHNR, FQNEAQ (reference sequence). The CDR3 is 16 amino acids.

This chain connects TRBV4-3 to TRBJ1-2; D is ambiguous. Germline CDR1 is LGHNA and CDR2 is YSLEER. The CDR3 is 15 amino acids. Trimming left V 0 bases short and J 4 bases short, with 12 bases between. The CDR3 nucleotides are TGCGCCAGCAGCCAAGATCACTCGCGGGCCTATGGCTACACCTTC. This translates into CASSQDHSRAYGYTF.

This chain links TRBV30 with TRBJ1-3, with D unclear. The CDR3 runs 16 residues. The V gene's germline CDR1 is GTSNPN and CDR2 SVGIG (reference sequence). Trimming took off 3 bases at V and 0 bases at J, with 15 bases between the two ends. The CDR3 protein is CAWSGRWADSGNTIYF. CDR3 sequence (DNA): TGTGCCTGGAGCGGCCGTTGGGCAGACTCTGGAAACACCATATATTTT.

V gene TRBV6-6 combines with J gene TRBJ1-2, with TRBD1 identical over 7 bases. The CDR3 is made up of 15 amino acids. Germline-derived CDR1 and CDR2 are MNHNY and SVGAGI (reference sequence). With 8 bases clipped from V and 4 bases from J, the junction kept 13 bases outside the gene matches. This CDR3 is CASLPFGTDAYGYTF. The CDR3 DNA reads TGTGCCAGCCTCCCCTTTGGGACAGACGCCTATGGCTACACCTTC.

V is TRBV27 and J is TRBJ2-1, with D maybe TRBD2 (5 bases). Per the germline V gene, CDR1 is MNHEY and CDR2 is SMNVEV (reference sequence). The CDR3 totals 13 residues. Trimming shortened V by 6 bases and J by 13 bases, and 19 bases separated the two germline ends. In DNA, the CDR3 is TGTGCCAGCAGGCGTCTGCTAGGGAGTTTTCAGTTCTTC. Its protein product is CASRRLLGSFQFF.

V usage is TRBV7-9 and J usage is TRBJ2-7; D not certain. Looked up from germline, CDR1 is SEHNR and CDR2 is FQNEAQ (reference sequence). CDR3 size: 12 residues. Trimming cost V 2 bases and J 4 bases, with 6 bases left between them. This CDR3 is CASSLQSYEQYF. The CDR3 nucleotides read TGTGCCAGCAGCTTACAGTCGTACGAGCAGTACTTC.

The sample holds one count of this clone. The junction departs from the called germline gene at one end, perhaps through a read error. This chain joins TRBV19 and TRBJ2-7; 7 bases match TRBD2. The V gene's germline CDR1 is LNHDA and CDR2 SQIVND (reference sequence). CDR3 length equals 14 residues. DNA of the CDR3: TGTGCCAGTCGTATGATGGGAGGGATCGGCGAGCAGTACTTC. It yields the protein CASRMMGGIGEQYF.

This clone was counted between two and nine times. The rearrangement uses TRBV2 and TRBJ2-6; D perhaps matches TRBD1 (7 bases). The CDR3 totals 14 residues. The ends were cut back, 8 bases at V and 13 bases at J, with 21 bases in the middle. CDR1 is SNHLY, CDR2 FYNNEI, per germline. Here the CDR3 reads CASSDSGGLSVLTF. As DNA, the CDR3 is TGTGCCAGCTCGGATTCAGGGGGACTTAGTGTCCTGACTTTC.

V gene TRBV7-9 combines with J gene TRBJ2-7, with TRBD1 identical over 8 bases. V dropped 5 bases and J dropped 7; count of bases not matched to a gene: 13. Germline V gene lookup returns CDR1 SEHNR and CDR2 FQNEAQ (reference sequence). The CDR3 is 15 amino acids. In nucleotides, the CDR3 is TGTGCCAGCAGCAACCGGGACAGGAGTACTTATGAGCAGTACTTC. It yields the protein CASSNRDRSTYEQYF.

The chain is built from TRBV4-1 and TRBJ1-2; D remains ambiguous. The V and J ends lost 1 base and 0 bases respectively, with 12 bases between them. This CDR3 spans 16 amino acids. Germline CDR1 MGHRA, CDR2 YSYEKL. As DNA, the CDR3 is TGCGCCAGCAGCCAAGTAGAAGCGAAAGCTAACTATGGCTACACCTTC. Its translation: CASSQVEAKANYGYTF.

The chain recombines TRBV5-1 with TRBJ2-1; 7 bases map to TRBD1. CDR1 is SGHRS, CDR2 YFSETQ, per germline. The V and J ends lost 4 bases and 4 bases, in that order; junction bases with no gene match: 2. CDR3 length: 13 residues. For the CDR3, the DNA is TGCGCCAGCAGCACGGGACAGTACAATGAGCAGTTCTTC. Translation: CASSTGQYNEQFF.

This chain links TRBV29-1 with TRBJ1-2; D unclear. The V end lost 0 bases, the J end lost 14 bases, and 19 bases lay between the germline ends. The CDR3 runs to 13 residues. From germline, CDR1 is SQVTM and CDR2 ANQGSEA. The CDR3 DNA is TGCAGCGTTGAAGATCGTGCGGAGACGGTCTATACCTTC. Encoded protein: CSVEDRAETVYTF.

This clone was detected only a few times. This sequence joins TRBV7-6 and TRBJ2-6; no clear D. The CDR3 runs 13 residues. Trimming cost V 4 bases and J 10 bases, with 11 bases left between them. The V gene's germline CDR1 is SGHVS and CDR2 FNYEAQ. CDR3 sequence (DNA): TGTGCCAGCAGCTCGGGTCACCGGAACGTCCTGACTTTC. As protein: CASSSGHRNVLTF.

The chain uses TRBV6-1 and TRBJ1-2; tentative D call: TRBD1 (6 bases). This CDR3 comprises 14 residues. V lost 6 bases, J lost 6 bases, and 17 bases lay in between. Germline loops: CDR1 MNHNS, CDR2 SASEGT. CDR3 sequence reads: CASRRTVERNGYTF. Here the CDR3 DNA reads TGTGCCAGCAGGCGGACAGTTGAAAGGAATGGCTACACCTTC.

V gene TRBV2 combines with J gene TRBJ2-3; D could derive from TRBD1 or TRBD2 (5 bases each). Germline CDR1 and CDR2: SNHLY and FYNNEI. Deletions cut 10 bases from V and 0 bases from J, with 14 bases between. The CDR3 is 14 amino acids. CDR3 in amino acids: CATRERPSTDTQYF. CDR3 nucleotide sequence: TGTGCCACCAGGGAGAGACCTAGCACAGATACGCAGTATTTT.

The rearrangement joins TRBV2 to TRBJ1-3; 7 positions agree with TRBD1. V shed 1 base, J shed 1 base, and the junction held 7 bases outside the gene matches. Germline values: CDR1 SNHLY, CDR2 FYNNEI. The CDR3 extends over 17 amino acids. The CDR3 bases are TGTGCCAGCAGTGAAGGAAGACAGGGCTTGTCTGGAAACACCATATATTTT. Protein sequence: CASSEGRQGLSGNTIYF. The complete variable domain, with remaining parts taken from reference TRBV2 and TRBJ1-3, reads EPEVTQTPSHQVTQMGQEVILRCVPISNHLYFYWYRQILGQKVEFLVSFYNNEISEKSEIFDDQFSVERPDGSNFTLKIRSTKLEDSAMYFCASSEGRQGLSGNTIYFGEGSWLTVV.

V and J are TRBV28 and TRBJ2-1; 9 positions agree with TRBD1. Germline CDR1 is MDHEN and CDR2 is SYDVKM. CDR3 length: 15 residues. Trimming at V came to 6 bases and at J to 7 bases, leaving 10 bases not matched to a gene. The CDR3 loop reads CASRSDRGVRNEQFF. Written as DNA, the CDR3 is TGTGCCAGCAGGTCCGACAGGGGGGTTAGGAATGAGCAGTTCTTC. Full variable domain (outside the CDR3, taken from reference TRBV28 and TRBJ2-1): DVKVTQSSRYLVKRTGEKVFLECVQDMDHENMFWYRQDPGLGLRLIYFSYDVKMKEKGDIPEGYSVSREKKERFSLILESASTNQTSMYLCASRSDRGVRNEQFFGPGTRLTVL.

The chain combines TRBV7-3 with TRBJ2-2; D is ambiguous. Germline CDR1 is SGHTA and CDR2 is FQGTGA. The V and J ends lost 1 base and 5 bases respectively, with 5 bases between them. This CDR3 has 13 amino acids. DNA for the CDR3: TGTGCCAGCAGCTTAATGGAGACCGGGGAGCTGTTTTTT. It translates to CASSLMETGELFF.

DNA of the CDR3: TGTGCCAGCAGTGAAGCGGGGGCCTTAAGAAGCACAGATACGCAGTATTTT. Protein: CASSEAGALRSTDTQYF. The chain joins TRBV6-1 to TRBJ2-3; D possibly corresponds to TRBD1 (6 bases). The CDR3 length is 17 residues. Germline-derived CDR1 and CDR2 are MNHNS and SASEGT. Between the trimmed V and J ends, which lost 0 bases and 0 bases, there was a span of 13 bases.

This clone was seen a few times. The chain has TRBV6-5 and TRBJ1-1; 7 bases are shared with TRBD1. This CDR3 is 15 amino acids long. The germline gives CDR1 MNHEY, CDR2 SVGAGI. The ends lost 4 bases at V and 2 bases at J; junction bases unmatched: 7. The CDR3 protein is CASSSGQVSNTEAFF. Written as DNA, the CDR3 is TGTGCCAGCAGTTCCGGACAGGTTAGCAACACTGAAGCTTTCTTT.

This clone showed up just a few times. The chain recombines TRBV4-2 with TRBJ1-2; no clear D gene. Germline CDR1 LGHNA, CDR2 YNFKEQ. This CDR3 region has 13 residues. Trimming pared 4 bases from V and 6 bases from J, leaving 12 bases between. CDR3 sequence (DNA): TGTGCCAGCAGCCTTAGCCCCAACGATGGCTACACCTTC. Translating gives CASSLSPNDGYTF.

This clone came up a few times. The gene calls are TRBV19 and TRBJ1-1; no clear D gene. The germline V gene has CDR1 LNHDA and CDR2 SQIVND (reference sequence). The CDR3 consists of 12 residues. Trimming removed 3 bases at V and 2 bases at J, with 4 bases between. Written as DNA, the CDR3 is TGTGCCAGTAGTATCTTCAACACTGAAGCTTTCTTT. Translating it yields CASSIFNTEAFF. Full variable domain (remainder filled in from reference TRBV19 and TRBJ1-1): DGGITQSPKYLFRKEGQNVTLSCEQNLNHDAMYWYRQDPGQGLRLIYYSQIVNDFQKGDIAEGYSVSREKKESFPLTVTSAQKNPTAFYLCASSIFNTEAFFGQGTRLTVV.

This clone was found once. The genes are TRBV5-1 and TRBJ2-1; TRBD2 might be the D (5 bases). Germline V gives CDR1 SGHRS, CDR2 YFSETQ. Trimming took 0 bases from V and 2 from J, leaving 9 bases between them. The CDR3 runs to 15 residues. The CDR3 DNA reads as TGCGCCAGCAGCTTGGACAGCGGACCCTACAATGAGCAGTTCTTC. It is translated as CASSLDSGPYNEQFF.

The J gene is TRBJ1-5, the V gene TRBV15; D perhaps matches TRBD1 (5 bases). In germline, CDR1 is LNHNV, CDR2 YYDKDF (reference sequence). V was cut by 1 base and J by 7 bases, with 14 bases left in between. The CDR3 runs to 15 residues. The CDR3, as DNA: TGTGCCACCAGCAGAGGAAGCAGGGATGTACAGCCCCAGCATTTT. It encodes CATSRGSRDVQPQHF. Full variable domain (remainder filled in from reference TRBV15 and TRBJ1-5): DAMVIQNPRYQVTQFGKPVTLSCSQTLNHNVMYWYQQKSSQAPKLLFHYYDKDFNNEADTPDNFQSRRPNTSFCFLDIRSPGLGDTAMYLCATSRGSRDVQPQHFGDGTRLSIL.

The chain joins TRBV5-6 to TRBJ2-2; D might be TRBD1 (5 bases). The V gene's germline CDR1 is SGHDT and CDR2 YYEEEE. Trimming removed 2 bases from V and 5 bases from J, with 7 bases in between. The length of the CDR3 is 13 residues. The CDR3, as DNA: TGTGCCAGCAGCTTCGCAGGGACCGGGGAGCTGTTTTTT. Protein sequence: CASSFAGTGELFF. Full variable domain (remainder filled in from reference TRBV5-6 and TRBJ2-2): DAGVTQSPTHLIKTRGQQVTLRCSPKSGHDTVSWYQQALGQGPQFIFQYYEEEERQRGNFPDRFSGHQFPNYSSELNVNALLLGDSALYLCASSFAGTGELFFGEGSRLTVL.

The CDR3 here is CASGLAGGPETQYF. The DNA for the CDR3 is TGTGCCAGCGGACTAGCGGGGGGGCCGGAGACCCAGTACTTC. J is TRBJ2-5 and V is TRBV7-2, with 15 bases fitting TRBD2. Looked up from germline, CDR1 is SGHTA and CDR2 is FQGNSA. CDR3 length: 14 residues. J gave up 5 bases and V 8 bases, and 3 bases lay outside the gene matches.